The entry below gives a single T cell receptor (beta chain) sequence along with its context. The antigen remains undetermined. This entry is derived from a study of vaccination effects on CD4 cells after COVID-19. Expansion of antigen-specific CD4+ T cells with viral peptide pools was carried out by the ViraFEST assay before sequencing. Having been cultured for roughly 10 days, the cells underwent CD4+ T cell isolation. Vaccinees lacked prior SARS-CoV-2 infection and tested negative for nucleocapsid antibodies. Assay used: immunoSEQ multiplex PCR; TCRdb lists only in-frame clones, some missing. The repertoire holds about 43,000 clones, with roughly four fifths as singletons. Per germline, CDR1 SGHTA and CDR2 FQGNSA. V lost 2 bases and J 1 base, leaving 8 bases between the germline ends. This CDR3 region has 14 residues.

The material was CD4+ T cells from PBMCs cultured with SARS-CoV-2 spike peptides, obtained before COVID-19 vaccination. The source is a human donor who received a COVID-19 vaccine. The rearrangement links TRBV7-2 to TRBJ1-1; D is ambiguous. CDR3 loop: CASSLSISNTEAFF. The CDR3, as DNA: TGTGCCAGCAGCTTAAGCATCTCGAACACTGAAGCTTTCTTT.